This TCR beta chain was documented in a study of cytomegalovirus exposure and HLA in healthy donors. The PCR ran on 60 Vbeta and 13 Jbeta primers. Here immunoSEQ multiplex PCR was the method, and the copy in TCRdb shows in-frame clones only, minus some. The table includes tens of thousands of clones, roughly a tenth detected once. This CDR3 comprises 15 residues. V was cut by 5 bases and J by 2 bases, with 16 bases left in between. The germline gives CDR1 SGHRS, CDR2 YFSETQ. This clone was seen a few times. Whereas donors were nominally healthy upon sampling, unrecorded immune exposures were probable. The source material was PBMCs. The genes are TRBV5-1 and TRBJ2-5, with D possibly being TRBD1 (6 bases). The sequence came from a man in his fifties or sixties in good health and CMV-seropositive. CDR3 residues: CASRRDTASQETQYF. DNA of the CDR3: TGCGCCAGCAGACGGGACACCGCAAGTCAAGAGACCCAGTACTTC.